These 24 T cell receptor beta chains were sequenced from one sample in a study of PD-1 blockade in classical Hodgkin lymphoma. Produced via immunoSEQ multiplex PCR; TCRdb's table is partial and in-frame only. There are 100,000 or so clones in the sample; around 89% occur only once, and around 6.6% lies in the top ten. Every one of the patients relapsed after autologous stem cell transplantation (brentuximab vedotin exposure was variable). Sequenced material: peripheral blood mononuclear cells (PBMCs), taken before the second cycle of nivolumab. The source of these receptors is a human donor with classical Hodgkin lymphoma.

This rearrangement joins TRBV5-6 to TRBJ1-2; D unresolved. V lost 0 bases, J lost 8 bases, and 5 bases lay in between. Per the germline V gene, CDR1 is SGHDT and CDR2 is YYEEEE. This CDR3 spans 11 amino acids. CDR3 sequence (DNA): TGTGCCAGCAGCTTGGCGGCCGGCTACACCTTC. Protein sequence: CASSLAAGYTF.

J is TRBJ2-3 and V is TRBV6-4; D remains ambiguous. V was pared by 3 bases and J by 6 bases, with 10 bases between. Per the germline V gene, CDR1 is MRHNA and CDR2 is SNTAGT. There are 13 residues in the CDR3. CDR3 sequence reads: CASSEAPFDTQYF. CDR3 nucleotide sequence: TGTGCCAGCAGTGAAGCCCCTTTTGATACGCAGTATTTT.

CDR3 nucleotide sequence: TGTGCCAGCACCCTCGACAGGGGGTGGAATCAGCCCCAGCATTTT. Translation: CASTLDRGWNQPQHF. The V and J genes are TRBV28 and TRBJ1-5; 9 nucleotides agree with TRBD1. V trimming: 7 bases; J trimming: 4 bases; junction bases outside the gene matches: 8. CDR1 MDHEN and CDR2 SYDVKM come from the germline V gene. The CDR3 has 15 residues.

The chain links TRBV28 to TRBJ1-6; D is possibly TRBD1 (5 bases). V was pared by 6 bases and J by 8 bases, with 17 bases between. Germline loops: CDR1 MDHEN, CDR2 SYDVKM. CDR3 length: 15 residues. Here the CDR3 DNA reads TGTGCCAGCAGCCCAGGGTCTGGGGCCTATTCACCCCTCCACTTT. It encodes CASSPGSGAYSPLHF.

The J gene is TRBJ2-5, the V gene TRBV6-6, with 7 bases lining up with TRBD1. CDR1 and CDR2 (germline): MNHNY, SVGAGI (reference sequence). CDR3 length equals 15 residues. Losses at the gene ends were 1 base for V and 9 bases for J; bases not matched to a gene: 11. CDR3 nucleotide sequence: TGTGCCAGCAGTTACTTTTTAGGGGGCCCGCCGTCCCAGTACTTC. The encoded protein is CASSYFLGGPPSQYF.

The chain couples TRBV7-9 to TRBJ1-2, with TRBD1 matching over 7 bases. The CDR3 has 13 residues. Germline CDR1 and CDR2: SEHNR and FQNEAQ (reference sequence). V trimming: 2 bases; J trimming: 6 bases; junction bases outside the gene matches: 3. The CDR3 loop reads CASSLTGEDGYTF. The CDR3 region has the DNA TGTGCCAGCAGCTTAACAGGGGAAGATGGCTACACCTTC.

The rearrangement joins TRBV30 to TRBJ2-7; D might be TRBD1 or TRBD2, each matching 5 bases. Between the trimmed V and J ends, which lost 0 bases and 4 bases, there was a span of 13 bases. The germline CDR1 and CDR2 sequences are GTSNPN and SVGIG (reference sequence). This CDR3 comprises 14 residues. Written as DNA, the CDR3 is TGTGCCTGGAGTGTAACCCCGGGGACGTACGAGCAGTACTTC. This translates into CAWSVTPGTYEQYF.

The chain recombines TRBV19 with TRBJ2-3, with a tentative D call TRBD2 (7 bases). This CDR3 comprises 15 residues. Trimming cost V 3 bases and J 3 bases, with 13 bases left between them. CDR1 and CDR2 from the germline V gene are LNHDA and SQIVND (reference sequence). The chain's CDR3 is CASSIGGGGTDTQYF. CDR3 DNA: TGTGCCAGTAGTATTGGGGGAGGGGGGACAGATACGCAGTATTTT.

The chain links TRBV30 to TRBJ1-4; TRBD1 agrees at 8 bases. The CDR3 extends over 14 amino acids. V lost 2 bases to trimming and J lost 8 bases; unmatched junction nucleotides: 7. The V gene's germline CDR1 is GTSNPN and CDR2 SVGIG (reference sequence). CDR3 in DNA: TGTGCCTGGAGTACAGGGGGATTTGGGGAAAAACTGTTTTTT. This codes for CAWSTGGFGEKLFF. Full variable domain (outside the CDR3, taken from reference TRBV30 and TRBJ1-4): SQTIHQWPATLVQPVGSPLSLECTVEGTSNPNLYWYRQAAGRGLQLLFYSVGIGQISSEVPQNLSASRPQDRQFILSSKKLLLSDSGFYLCAWSTGGFGEKLFFGSGTQLSVL.

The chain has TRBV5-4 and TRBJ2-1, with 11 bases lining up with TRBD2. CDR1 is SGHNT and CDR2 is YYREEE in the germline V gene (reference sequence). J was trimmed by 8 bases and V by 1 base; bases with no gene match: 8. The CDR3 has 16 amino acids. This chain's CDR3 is CASSLLLAGGSYEQFF. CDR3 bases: TGTGCCAGCAGCTTGTTGCTAGCGGGGGGATCGTATGAGCAGTTCTTC.

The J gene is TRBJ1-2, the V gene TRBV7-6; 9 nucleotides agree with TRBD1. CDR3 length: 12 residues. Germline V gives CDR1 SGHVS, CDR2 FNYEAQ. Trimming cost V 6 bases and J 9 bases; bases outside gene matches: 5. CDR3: CASRSGTGSYTF. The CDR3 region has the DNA TGTGCCAGCAGGTCGGGGACAGGGAGCTACACCTTC.

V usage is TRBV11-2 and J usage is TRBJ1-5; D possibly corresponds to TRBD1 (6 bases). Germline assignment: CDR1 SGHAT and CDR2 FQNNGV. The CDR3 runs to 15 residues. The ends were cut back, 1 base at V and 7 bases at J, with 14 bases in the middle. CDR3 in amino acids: CASSLGDRMNQPQHF. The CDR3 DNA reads TGTGCCAGCAGCTTAGGAGACAGGATGAACCAGCCCCAGCATTTT.

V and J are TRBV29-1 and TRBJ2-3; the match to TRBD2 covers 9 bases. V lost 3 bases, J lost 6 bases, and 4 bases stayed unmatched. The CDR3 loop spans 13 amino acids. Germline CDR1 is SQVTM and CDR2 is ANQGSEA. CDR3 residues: CSVEAGGRDTQYF. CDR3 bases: TGCAGCGTTGAGGCGGGGGGGAGGGATACGCAGTATTTT.

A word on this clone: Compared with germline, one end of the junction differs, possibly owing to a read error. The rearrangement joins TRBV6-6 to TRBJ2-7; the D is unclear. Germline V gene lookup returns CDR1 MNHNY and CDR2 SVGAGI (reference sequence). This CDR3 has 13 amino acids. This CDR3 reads CAISWAVSYEQYF. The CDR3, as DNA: TGTGCCATCAGTTGGGCGGTCTCCTACGAGCAGTACTTC.

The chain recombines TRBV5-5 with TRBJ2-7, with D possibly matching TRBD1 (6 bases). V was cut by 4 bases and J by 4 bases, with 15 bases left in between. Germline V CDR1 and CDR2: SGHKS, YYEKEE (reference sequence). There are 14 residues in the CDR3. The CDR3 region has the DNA TGTGCCAGCAGCGAACAGGGTCCCCCGTACGAGCAGTACTTC. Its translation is CASSEQGPPYEQYF.

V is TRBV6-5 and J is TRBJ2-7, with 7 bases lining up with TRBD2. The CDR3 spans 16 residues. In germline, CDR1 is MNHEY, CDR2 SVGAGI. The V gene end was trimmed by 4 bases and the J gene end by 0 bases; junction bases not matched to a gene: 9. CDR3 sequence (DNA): TGTGCCAGCAGTTCCCTTGGGGGGGGAAGCTCCTACGAGCAGTACTTC. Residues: CASSSLGGGSSYEQYF.

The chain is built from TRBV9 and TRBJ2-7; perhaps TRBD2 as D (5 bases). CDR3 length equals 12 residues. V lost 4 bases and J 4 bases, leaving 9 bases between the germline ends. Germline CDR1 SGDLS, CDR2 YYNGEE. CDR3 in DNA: TGTGCCAGCAGCCCAGGCGGGTACGAGCAGTACTTC. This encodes CASSPGGYEQYF.

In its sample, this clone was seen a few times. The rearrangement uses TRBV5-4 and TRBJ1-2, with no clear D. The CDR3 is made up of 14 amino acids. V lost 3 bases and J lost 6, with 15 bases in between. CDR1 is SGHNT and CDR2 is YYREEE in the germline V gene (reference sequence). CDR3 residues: CASSSPGSADGYTF. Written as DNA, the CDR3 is TGTGCCAGCAGCTCCCCCGGGTCGGCGGATGGCTACACCTTC.

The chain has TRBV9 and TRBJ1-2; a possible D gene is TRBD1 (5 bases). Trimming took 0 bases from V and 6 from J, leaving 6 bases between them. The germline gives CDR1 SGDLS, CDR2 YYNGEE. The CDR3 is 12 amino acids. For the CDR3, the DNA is TGTGCCAGCAGCGTAGAAGGGGATGGCTACACCTTC. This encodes CASSVEGDGYTF.

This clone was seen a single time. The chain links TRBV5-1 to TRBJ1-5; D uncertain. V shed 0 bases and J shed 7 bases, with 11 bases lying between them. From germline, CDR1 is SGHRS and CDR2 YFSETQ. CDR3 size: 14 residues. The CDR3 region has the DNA TGCGCCAGCAGCTTGGGAGGGAGGGAGCAGCCCCAGCATTTT. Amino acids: CASSLGGREQPQHF.

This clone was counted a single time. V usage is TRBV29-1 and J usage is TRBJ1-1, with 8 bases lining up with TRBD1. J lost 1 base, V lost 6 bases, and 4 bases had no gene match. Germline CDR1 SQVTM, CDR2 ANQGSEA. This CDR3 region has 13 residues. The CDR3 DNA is TGCAGCGTCGTAGGGACAGGGAACACTGAAGCTTTCTTT. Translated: CSVVGTGNTEAFF.

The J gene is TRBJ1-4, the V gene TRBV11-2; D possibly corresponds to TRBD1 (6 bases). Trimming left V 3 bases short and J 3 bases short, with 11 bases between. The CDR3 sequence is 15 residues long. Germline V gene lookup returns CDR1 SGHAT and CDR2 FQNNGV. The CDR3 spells CASSFRGQANEKLFF. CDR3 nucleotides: TGTGCCAGCAGCTTCCGGGGGCAGGCTAATGAAAAACTGTTTTTT.

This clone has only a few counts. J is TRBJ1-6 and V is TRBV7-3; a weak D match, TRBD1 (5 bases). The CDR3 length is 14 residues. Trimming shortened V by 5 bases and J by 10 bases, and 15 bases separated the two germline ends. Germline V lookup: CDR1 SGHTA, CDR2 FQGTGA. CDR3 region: CASSQGRGGSPLHF. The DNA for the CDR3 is TGTGCCAGCAGCCAAGGGCGGGGCGGGTCACCCCTCCACTTT.

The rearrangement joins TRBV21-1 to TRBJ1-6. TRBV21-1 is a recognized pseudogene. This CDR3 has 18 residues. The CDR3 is CASSIDSPTDIRNSPLHF. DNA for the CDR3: TGTGCCAGCAGCATTGACTCCCCCACAGATATAAGGAATTCACCCCTCCACTTT.